One and the same sample provided the 17 T cell receptor beta chains below, sequenced in a study of blood T cell repertoires in COVID-19. Libraries were prepared by immunoSEQ multiplex PCR; TCRdb keeps only in-frame clonotypes and omits some of them. The sample carries approximately 440,000 clones, about 91% recorded once. Input material: peripheral blood. The receptors stem from a woman in her 50s with COVID-19, enrolled during active disease.

V is TRBV9 and J is TRBJ1-2, with D maybe TRBD1 (6 bases). Germline V gives CDR1 SGDLS, CDR2 YYNGEE. Between the trimmed V and J ends, which lost 3 bases and 12 bases, there was a span of 18 bases. The CDR3 runs 13 residues. The CDR3 DNA follows: TGTGCCAGCAGCGCCTCCCCCGGGGGGGGGCACACCTTC. Translating gives CASSASPGGGHTF.

The chain combines TRBV10-1 with TRBJ2-3, with D unclear. With 8 bases removed from V and 6 bases from J, the gap between germline ends came to 12 bases. The CDR3 covers 12 residues. Germline V CDR1 and CDR2: WNHNN, SYGVQD (reference sequence). CDR3 region: CASSFGRDTQYF. For the CDR3, the DNA is TGCGCCAGCTCTTTCGGCAGGGATACGCAGTATTTT.

This clone was observed a single time. The chain couples TRBV9 to TRBJ1-1; 7 bases line up with TRBD1. The germline V gene encodes CDR1 SGDLS and CDR2 YYNGEE. The V segment lost 0 bases and the J segment 2 bases; nucleotides outside the gene matches: 4. The CDR3 sequence is 15 residues long. CDR3 protein: CASSVAPGGNTEAFF. In nucleotides, the CDR3 is TGTGCCAGCAGCGTAGCCCCAGGGGGTAACACTGAAGCTTTCTTT.

The chain combines TRBV4-1 with TRBJ1-2; a possible D gene is TRBD1 (6 bases). This CDR3 spans 16 amino acids. Trimming removed 2 bases from V and 2 bases from J, with 15 bases in between. Per germline, CDR1 MGHRA and CDR2 YSYEKL. The CDR3: CASSQRTASYNYGYTF. The CDR3 bases are TGCGCCAGCAGCCAACGGACAGCTAGTTACAACTATGGCTACACCTTC.

The V call is TRBV6-5, the J call TRBJ2-1, with unresolved D. Trimming shortened V by 0 bases and J by 8 bases, and 8 bases separated the two germline ends. Looked up from germline, CDR1 is MNHEY and CDR2 is SVGAGI. The CDR3 is made up of 13 amino acids. CDR3 sequence (DNA): TGTGCCAGCAGTTACTCGAGCTTAGATGAGCAGTTCTTC. Encoded protein: CASSYSSLDEQFF.

This clone was seen a single time. The chain combines TRBV4-1 with TRBJ2-2, with D possibly TRBD2 on 6 matching bases. Germline values: CDR1 MGHRA, CDR2 YSYEKL. V lost 2 bases, J lost 4 bases, and 11 bases lay in between. The CDR3 runs to 15 residues. The CDR3 region is CASSQRTGGTGELFF. The CDR3 DNA follows: TGCGCCAGCAGCCAACGCACCGGGGGCACCGGGGAGCTGTTTTTT.

The chain uses TRBV5-5 and TRBJ1-3; 10 bases match TRBD1. The CDR3 has 15 amino acids. Germline V gene data show CDR1 as SGHKS and CDR2 as YYEKEE (reference sequence). Unmatched junction bases numbered 5, after V lost 4 bases and J lost 4 bases. The CDR3 reads CASSQDRGTGNTIYF. The CDR3 nucleotides read TGTGCCAGCAGCCAGGACAGGGGGACCGGAAACACCATATATTTT.

The chain uses TRBV11-2 and TRBJ2-7, with D uncertain. V lost 4 bases and J 3 bases, leaving 4 bases between the germline ends. The CDR3 has 11 amino acids. Germline V CDR1 and CDR2: SGHAT, FQNNGV. The DNA for the CDR3 is TGTGCCAGCAGCTCTAACTACGAGCAGTACTTC. Residues: CASSSNYEQYF.

J is TRBJ2-1 and V is TRBV5-1, with TRBD1 identical over 7 bases. CDR1 is SGHRS, CDR2 YFSETQ, per germline. Losses at the gene ends were 4 bases for V and 3 bases for J; bases not matched to a gene: 7. The CDR3 runs 15 residues. The CDR3 bases are TGCGCCAGCAGCCCAGGGGGAAGCTACTACAATGAGCAGTTCTTC. This translates into CASSPGGSYYNEQFF.

This clone was counted once. The chain links TRBV10-2 to TRBJ1-1; the D is unclear. CDR3 length: 15 residues. The germline V gene encodes CDR1 WSHSY and CDR2 SAAADI. Trimming shortened V by 5 bases and J by 0 bases, and 13 bases separated the two germline ends. CDR3 DNA: TGCGCCAGCAGTCGGACCGGGGAAGTGAACACTGAAGCTTTCTTT. It encodes CASSRTGEVNTEAFF.

The chain combines TRBV30 with TRBJ1-6, with D possibly TRBD1 on 5 matching bases. CDR3 size: 13 residues. The germline V gene has CDR1 GTSNPN and CDR2 SVGIG (reference sequence). The V and J ends lost 2 bases and 5 bases respectively, with 7 bases between them. The CDR3 spells CAWSSRDNSPLHF. The DNA for the CDR3 is TGTGCCTGGAGTAGCAGGGATAATTCACCCCTCCACTTT.

This clone was detected a few times. The genes are TRBV5-6 and TRBJ2-7; 8 bases agree with TRBD2. This CDR3 contains 14 residues. The germline V gene encodes CDR1 SGHDT and CDR2 YYEEEE. V shed 4 bases and J 2 bases; nucleotides not matched to a gene: 5. CDR3 sequence (DNA): TGTGCCAGCAGCCCCTCGGGGGGGACCTACGAGCAGTACTTC. Protein: CASSPSGGTYEQYF.

V gene TRBV28 combines with J gene TRBJ2-3, with a weak D call TRBD2 (7 bases). Germline V gene lookup returns CDR1 MDHEN and CDR2 SYDVKM. V lost 4 bases, J lost 8 bases, and 13 bases lay in between. The CDR3 totals 13 residues. CDR3 amino acids: CASSSQGGSTQYF. The CDR3 region has the DNA TGTGCCAGCAGTTCACAGGGAGGGAGTACGCAGTATTTT.

The V and J genes are TRBV24-1 and TRBJ1-2, with 7 nucleotides matching TRBD1. In germline, CDR1 is KGHDR, CDR2 SFDVKD. V lost 4 bases and J lost 6; bases outside the gene matches: 7. The CDR3 is made up of 14 amino acids. This chain's CDR3 is CATSDRDRAHGYTF. The CDR3 nucleotides read TGTGCCACCAGTGACCGTGACAGGGCCCATGGCTACACCTTC.

V gene TRBV5-1 combines with J gene TRBJ1-1, with D unresolved. The CDR3 is made up of 15 amino acids. Per the germline V gene, CDR1 is SGHRS and CDR2 is YFSETQ. Trimming cost V 0 bases and J 4 bases, with 13 bases left between them. Here the CDR3 DNA reads TGCGCCAGCAGCTTGGAGGTGGCCCAGGTCACTGAAGCTTTCTTT. Protein product: CASSLEVAQVTEAFF.

The chain has TRBV3-1 (or the pseudogene TRBV3-2) and TRBJ2-2; the D gene is possibly TRBD2 (5 bases). The CDR3 covers 14 residues. V was pared by 3 bases and J by 6 bases, with 11 bases between. Germline CDR1 LGHDT, CDR2 YNNKEL (reference sequence). Written as DNA, the CDR3 is TGTGCCAGCAGCCACGGACTCCCCGCCGGGGAGCTGTTTTTT. It specifies CASSHGLPAGELFF.

The chain joins TRBV3-1 (or the pseudogene TRBV3-2) to TRBJ1-6; D not resolved. CDR3 length: 17 residues. Germline V lookup: CDR1 LGHDT, CDR2 YNNKEL (reference sequence). V lost 0 bases and J lost 10, with 19 bases in between. The CDR3 loop reads CASSQDREPNRGSPLHF. The CDR3 nucleotides read TGTGCCAGCAGCCAAGACCGGGAGCCTAACCGGGGATCACCCCTCCACTTT.